This TCR beta chain appears in the sequencing data of a study of T-cell memory formation after mild COVID-19. cDNA libraries for TCR alpha and TCR beta, carrying sample barcodes and UMIs, came from 5'RACE with constant-segment primers. TCRdb passed the 5' RACE reads through MiXCR, listing each CDR3 protein once. The sample has hundreds of thousands of distinct CDR3 sequences; 15% are singletons. With regard to this clonotype: A read error may account for a junction end that differs from germline.

Input material: PBMCs or a T cell subset sorted from them (not recorded which). The sequence was collected from a man aged 18 to 30 who had mild COVID-19 (a few samples of this study predate the infection). Cell type and time point are not known.

CDR3 residues: CASSPRSSGANVLTF. The CDR3 DNA follows: TGCGCCAGCAGCCCCAGGAGCTCTGGCGCCAACGTCCTGACTTTC. The genes are TRBV5-1 and TRBJ2-6; D gene ambiguous. The CDR3 extends over 15 amino acids. Germline CDR1 and CDR2: SGHRS and YFSETQ. The variable domain in full, completed from reference TRBV5-1 and TRBJ2-6, reads KAGVTQTPRYLIKTRGQQVTLSCSPISGHRSVSWYQQTPGQGLQFLFEYFSETQRNKGNFPGRFSGRQFSNSRSEMNVSTLELGDSALYLCASSPRSSGANVLTFGAGSRLTVL.